Following are 9 T cell receptor beta chains from one sample sequenced in a study of control samples from healthy donors and cancer patients. The table came from immunoSEQ multiplex PCR; TCRdb's copy has only in-frame clones and leaves some out. The sample yields about 180,000 clones, roughly 92% seen once. Material for sequencing was blood. The source is a young man in good health.

This rearrangement joins TRBV7-9 to TRBJ1-1; the D gene is possibly TRBD1 (6 bases). The CDR3 has 14 amino acids. Germline V lookup: CDR1 SEHNR, CDR2 FQNEAQ (reference sequence). V lost 5 bases and J lost 3, with 13 bases in between. The CDR3 loop reads CASSPGAGDTEAFF. As DNA, the CDR3 is TGTGCCAGCAGCCCAGGGGCGGGTGACACTGAAGCTTTCTTT.

This chain joins TRBV18 and TRBJ2-5; D gene uncertain. V was trimmed by 4 bases and J by 2 bases, leaving 2 bases between them. Germline assignment: CDR1 KGHSH and CDR2 LQKENI. The CDR3 extends over 11 amino acids. CDR3 nucleotides: TGTGCCAGCTCACAACAAGAGACCCAGTACTTC. This gives the protein CASSQQETQYF.

CDR3 amino acids: CASDQGGTANEQFF. CDR3 nucleotides: TGCGCCAGCGATCAAGGGGGAACGGCCAATGAGCAGTTCTTC. The chain employs TRBV5-1 and TRBJ2-1, with D possibly matching TRBD1 (6 bases). Looked up from germline, CDR1 is SGHRS and CDR2 is YFSETQ. V dropped 7 bases and J dropped 6 bases, with 17 bases sitting between them. The CDR3 runs 14 residues. Variable domain in full (rest from reference TRBV5-1 and TRBJ2-1): KAGVTQTPRYLIKTRGQQVTLSCSPISGHRSVSWYQQTPGQGLQFLFEYFSETQRNKGNFPGRFSGRQFSNSRSEMNVSTLELGDSALYLCASDQGGTANEQFFGPGTRLTVL.

The chain is built from TRBV27 and TRBJ2-1, with 10 bases identical to TRBD2. The CDR3 extends over 15 amino acids. V dropped 1 base and J dropped 9; count of bases not matched to a gene: 6. The germline V gene encodes CDR1 MNHEY and CDR2 SMNVEV (reference sequence). The CDR3 DNA reads TGTGCCAGCAGTTTATGGGGGACTAGCGACGGTGAGCAGTTCTTC. It specifies CASSLWGTSDGEQFF.

V usage is TRBV30 and J usage is TRBJ1-6; D remains unclear. This CDR3 region has 13 residues. Germline V lookup: CDR1 GTSNPN, CDR2 SVGIG (reference sequence). Trimming pared 4 bases from V and 8 bases from J, leaving 12 bases between. For the CDR3, the DNA is TGTGCCTGGACGGGGATGCATGATTCACCCCTCCACTTT. Its protein product is CAWTGMHDSPLHF.

This chain uses TRBV13 with TRBJ1-1; 10 bases agree with TRBD1. The junction had 11 bases not matched to a gene; V was cut back by 6 bases and J by 4 bases. Germline lookup yields CDR1 PRHDT and CDR2 FYEKMQ (reference sequence). The CDR3 covers 16 residues. CDR3 amino acids: CASSSFPGQGFTEAFF. CDR3 coding DNA: TGTGCCAGCAGTTCGTTCCCGGGACAGGGGTTCACTGAAGCTTTCTTT.

About this clone itself: In the same sample, other DNA sequences code for this CDR3. V usage is TRBV9 and J usage is TRBJ2-1; tentatively, D is TRBD2 (5 bases). Germline V CDR1 and CDR2: SGDLS, YYNGEE. The CDR3 spans 11 residues. Trimming removed 3 bases from V and 7 bases from J, with 5 bases in between. CDR3 region: CASSERNEQFF. Here the CDR3 DNA reads TGTGCCAGCAGCGAGCGGAATGAGCAGTTCTTC.

This chain uses TRBV6-2 or TRBV6-3 with TRBJ1-1; TRBD1 agrees at 7 bases. V dropped 5 bases and J dropped 5; count of bases not matched to a gene: 8. Germline lookup yields CDR1 MNHEY and CDR2 SVGEGT. This CDR3 has 14 amino acids. This chain's CDR3 is CASSPTGPSTEAFF. The CDR3 DNA reads as TGTGCCAGCAGTCCGACAGGGCCCTCGACTGAAGCTTTCTTT.

The chain employs TRBV10-3 and TRBJ1-2; maybe TRBD1 (6 bases). This CDR3 spans 15 amino acids. Germline CDR1 and CDR2: ENHRY and SYGVKD. The ends were cut back, 6 bases at V and 4 bases at J, with 18 bases in the middle. The CDR3 DNA follows: TGTGCCATCAGACCGGAGGGGGGACTTATCTATGGCTACACCTTC. It translates to CAIRPEGGLIYGYTF.